The next 6 T cell receptor beta chains were all read from a single sample in a study of T cells after yellow fever vaccination. Using its own MiXCR run on the 5' RACE reads, TCRdb lists one record per CDR3 protein. The table lists about 300,000 distinct CDR3 sequences, almost 4% of them singletons. This specimen was PBMCs, taken 5 days after the yellow fever booster vaccination. The source of these receptors is a man between 18 and 29 years old who received the YFV17D yellow fever vaccine.

CDR3 coding DNA: TGTGCCAGCGGGGGGCCATCCTACGAGCAGTACGTC. The encoded protein is CASGGPSYEQYV. The chain uses TRBV11-2 and TRBJ2-7, with D tentatively TRBD1 or TRBD2 (6 bases each). The V end lost 8 bases, the J end lost 1 base, and 9 bases lay between the germline ends. This CDR3 region has 12 residues. The V gene's germline CDR1 is SGHAT and CDR2 FQNNGV.

This clonotype was seen at least ten times. The chain joins TRBV27 to TRBJ2-1; D remains ambiguous. CDR3 length: 13 residues. Deletions cut 2 bases from V and 8 bases from J, with 10 bases between. CDR1 MNHEY and CDR2 SMNVEV come from the germline V gene (reference sequence). CDR3 in amino acids: CASSLHRVHEQFF. As DNA, the CDR3 is TGTGCCAGCAGTTTACACAGAGTGCATGAGCAGTTCTTC.

The chain uses TRBV3-2 and TRBJ2-3. TRBV3-2 is labeled a pseudogene. CDR3 length equals 15 residues. CDR3 DNA: TGTGCCAGCAGCCAACTTGACTTTGGCACAGATACGCAGTATTTT. Amino acids: CASSQLDFGTDTQYF.

The sample holds many counts of this clonotype. The chain joins TRBV4-1 to TRBJ1-2, with D possibly matching TRBD1 (5 bases). Germline V gene sequence: CDR1 MGHRA, CDR2 YSYEKL. This CDR3 is built from 16 residues. Between the trimmed V and J ends, which lost 0 bases and 4 bases, there was a span of 15 bases. The CDR3 nucleotides read TGCGCCAGCAGCCAAGAATCTACGGGGGACTTCTATGGCTACACCTTC. The encoded protein is CASSQESTGDFYGYTF.

This clonotype showed up many times. The rearrangement uses TRBV4-3 and TRBJ1-5, with D possibly being TRBD1 (5 bases). This CDR3 is built from 13 residues. Between the trimmed V and J ends, which lost 2 bases and 10 bases, there was a span of 12 bases. CDR1 and CDR2 from the germline V gene are LGHNA and YSLEER. CDR3 in DNA: TGCGCCAGCAGCCAATTGCAGGGTAAACCCCAGCATTTT. Encoded protein: CASSQLQGKPQHF.

This clonotype was observed at least ten times. The chain has TRBV12-5 and TRBJ2-5; possibly TRBD1 or TRBD2 for D (6 bases each). In germline, CDR1 is LGHNT, CDR2 FRNRAP. V lost 7 bases, J lost 1 base, and 16 bases lay in between. This CDR3 region has 15 residues. CDR3 DNA: TGTGCTAGTGCCATAATAGGGGGGATCCAAGAGACCCAGTACTTC. This codes for CASAIIGGIQETQYF.